These T cell receptor beta chains were read from a single sample in a study of cytomegalovirus exposure and HLA in healthy donors. The table came from immunoSEQ multiplex PCR; TCRdb's copy has only in-frame clones and leaves some out. The record lists 65,000 to 95,000 clones, of which the ten most abundant hold about 5%. Material for sequencing was PBMCs. The receptors stem from a man between 25 and 39 years old in good health and CMV-seronegative. CDR3s include the opening cysteine and the closing phenylalanine or tryptophan. The order of the fields is V gene, CDR3 protein.

>TRBV7-2
CASSLARGRAAYNEQFF
>TRBV29-1
CSVVLYARSEQYF
>TRBV7-3
CASSSAGTSGTDSYEQYF
>TRBV4-1
CASRRNSNQPQHF
>TRBV9
CASSVGADSDNEQFF
>TRBV9
CASSATSGGETQYF
>TRBV25-1
CASSPLIAATDTQYF
>TRBV29-1
CSARVETEAFF
>TRBV15
CATSRENSQNTGELFF
>TRBV5-5
CASSLGSRETQYF
>TRBV4-3
CASSQDPGGREQYF
>TRBV4-1
CASSQVVRSGSYEQYF
>TRBV2
CASRIEILQFF
>TRBV11-2
CASSLGRGGSAFF
>TRBV5-4
CASSPRTSGGSHEQYF
>TRBV7-3
CASSLTRNTEAFF
>TRBV10-1
CASSEAGQTNIQYF
>TRBV4-3
CASSQDLGASGMDTQYF